The next 6 T cell receptor beta chains were all read from a single sample in a study of radiotherapy plus CTLA-4 blockade in lung cancer. Method: immunoSEQ multiplex PCR; TCRdb's copy keeps in-frame clones and lacks some. The sample lists about 120,000 clones, about four fifths occurring once. The specimen was peripheral blood, collected from a patient treated with radiotherapy plus ipilimumab. The receptors were sampled from a human donor with non-small cell lung cancer who had a partial response to radiotherapy plus ipilimumab.

The chain joins TRBV28 to TRBJ2-1; the D gene is possibly TRBD2 (5 bases). CDR1 and CDR2 from the germline V gene are MDHEN and SYDVKM. V dropped 5 bases and J dropped 2 bases, with 10 bases sitting between them. The CDR3 is 14 residues long. The CDR3 DNA reads TGTGCCAGCAGTGCTCGGGGAGCCTACAATGAGCAGTTCTTC. This codes for CASSARGAYNEQFF.

The chain joins TRBV30 to TRBJ1-2; TRBD1 aligns across 7 bases. V lost 4 bases, J lost 6 bases, and 5 bases stayed unmatched. Germline assignment: CDR1 GTSNPN and CDR2 SVGIG (reference sequence). This CDR3 is built from 12 residues. The CDR3 region has the DNA TGTGCCTGGACCTCGACAGGGCATGGCTACACCTTC. Encoded protein: CAWTSTGHGYTF.

This chain uses TRBV5-1 with TRBJ2-7; TRBD2 agrees at 13 bases. CDR1 is SGHRS, CDR2 YFSETQ, per germline. The CDR3 is 17 residues long. V trimming: 2 bases; J trimming: 0 bases; junction bases outside the gene matches: 5. The CDR3 DNA is TGCGCCAGCAGCTTACTAGCGGGGGGGGACAGCTCCTACGAGCAGTACTTC. Translation: CASSLLAGGDSSYEQYF.

The V call is TRBV4-2, the J call TRBJ2-3; D may be TRBD1 (5 bases). The length of the CDR3 is 15 residues. Germline V gives CDR1 LGHNA, CDR2 YNFKEQ. V was clipped by 0 bases and J by 1 base, with 8 bases between them. The CDR3 is CASSQEGHGTDTQYF. Written as DNA, the CDR3 is TGTGCCAGCAGCCAAGAGGGGCACGGCACAGATACGCAGTATTTT.

This clone was counted only a few times. The V gene is TRBV7-9, the J gene TRBJ2-5, with unresolved D. From germline, CDR1 is SEHNR and CDR2 FQNEAQ (reference sequence). This CDR3 region has 13 residues. The germline V and J ends were trimmed by 8 bases and 3 bases, with 13 bases remaining between them. The chain's CDR3 is CASSEQTKETQYF. The CDR3 DNA sequence: TGTGCCAGCTCCGAACAGACAAAAGAGACCCAGTACTTC. Supplemented by reference TRBV7-9 and TRBJ2-5, the full variable domain reads DTGVSQNPRHKITKRGQNVTFRCDPISEHNRLYWYRQTLGQGPEFLTYFQNEAQLEKSRLLSDRFSAERPKGSFSTLEIQRTEQGDSAMYLCASSEQTKETQYFGPGTRLLVL.

V and J are TRBV6-5 and TRBJ2-5; 9 positions agree with TRBD2. There are 15 residues in the CDR3. CDR1 and CDR2 from the germline V gene are MNHEY and SVGAGI. The junction had 8 bases not matched to a gene; V was cut back by 4 bases and J by 5 bases. The CDR3 loop reads CASSFAGTSPETQYF. CDR3 nucleotides: TGTGCCAGCAGTTTCGCCGGGACTAGCCCCGAGACCCAGTACTTC.